Shown below are 10 T cell receptor beta chains from a single sample sequenced in a study of T cell responses to AZD1222 COVID-19 vaccine. Clones were sequenced by immunoSEQ multiplex PCR, and TCRdb holds only the in-frame ones, with some missing. The repertoire holds about 120,000 clones, with about 90% as singletons. This specimen consisted of peripheral blood, obtained on day 0 of AZD1222 vaccination. Every receptor here comes from an adult in good health.

The genes are TRBV2 and TRBJ2-7; possibly TRBD2 for D (5 bases). Per the germline V gene, CDR1 is SNHLY and CDR2 is FYNNEI. V lost 4 bases to trimming and J lost 7 bases, with 29 bases between them. The CDR3 is 18 residues long. The CDR3 spells CASSVWETSLSARWEQYF. CDR3 nucleotide sequence: TGTGCCAGCAGTGTATGGGAGACGAGCCTCTCAGCGAGATGGGAGCAGTACTTC.

The chain carries TRBV5-8 and TRBJ1-1; TRBD1 is a possible D gene (5 bases). Germline V gene data show CDR1 as SGHTS and CDR2 as YDEGEE. V lost 3 bases and J 4 bases, leaving 13 bases between the germline ends. CDR3 size: 14 residues. CDR3 sequence: CASSSTKRGTEAFF. CDR3 nucleotide sequence: TGTGCCAGCAGCTCTACGAAAAGGGGCACTGAAGCTTTCTTT.

This clone was observed a single time. The chain combines TRBV5-1 with TRBJ2-3; D is possibly TRBD2 (6 bases). The CDR3 runs to 15 residues. V lost 0 bases to trimming and J lost 5 bases, with 13 bases between them. Germline V lookup: CDR1 SGHRS, CDR2 YFSETQ. The CDR3 here is CASSLAGGTGDTQYF. The DNA for the CDR3 is TGCGCCAGCAGCTTGGCCGGCGGGACCGGAGATACGCAGTATTTT.

V is TRBV29-1 and J is TRBJ2-2; 7 bases are shared with TRBD2. V shed 1 base and J 4 bases; nucleotides not matched to a gene: 3. Germline CDR1 and CDR2: SQVTM and ANQGSEA. The CDR3 length is 14 residues. CDR3 nucleotides: TGCAGCGTTGAAGCGGGAGGTGGCACCGGGGAGCTGTTTTTT. The encoded protein is CSVEAGGGTGELFF.

The genes are TRBV7-8 and TRBJ2-7; 9 positions match TRBD2. V dropped 2 bases and J dropped 3; count of bases not matched to a gene: 5. Looked up from germline, CDR1 is SGHVS and CDR2 is FQNEAQ. The CDR3 has 15 amino acids. The CDR3 sequence: CASSLRASGNYEQYF. CDR3 DNA sequence: TGTGCCAGCAGCTTAAGGGCTAGCGGGAACTACGAGCAGTACTTC.

The rearrangement uses TRBV21-1 and TRBJ2-7; TRBD1 is the table's D call, not checked against the DNA. TRBV21-1 is a pseudogene locus. This CDR3 is 14 amino acids long. DNA for the CDR3: TGTGCCAGCAGCAAAGTCGGAAGGGGCCACGAGCAGTACTTC. Its translation is CASSKVGRGHEQYF.

This chain uses TRBV7-6 with TRBJ2-7, with 8 bases lining up with TRBD2. V was pared by 5 bases and J by 2 bases, with 11 bases of the junction left unmatched. The CDR3 sequence is 16 residues long. CDR1 and CDR2 from the germline V gene are SGHVS and FNYEAQ. The CDR3 DNA reads as TGTGCCAGCAGCAAGGCGAGCGGGAGACCTCCCTACGAGCAGTACTTC. This gives the protein CASSKASGRPPYEQYF.

The chain employs TRBV6-4 and TRBJ1-2; 7 bases are a match to TRBD1. The CDR3 has 15 residues. Germline loops: CDR1 MRHNA, CDR2 SNTAGT. Trimming removed 7 bases from V and 0 bases from J; junction bases left unmatched: 8. The CDR3 DNA is TGTGCCAGCAAAGCGGGACAGACCTCTAACTATGGCTACACCTTC. Protein: CASKAGQTSNYGYTF.

The count of this clone is one. The chain has TRBV12-3 or TRBV12-4 and TRBJ1-5; D not resolved. V was trimmed by 7 bases and J by 0 bases, leaving 7 bases between them. This CDR3 contains 13 residues. The CDR3 protein is CASTDYSNQPQHF. The CDR3 nucleotides are TGTGCCAGCACAGACTATAGCAATCAGCCCCAGCATTTT.

The chain employs TRBV2 and TRBJ1-2; D may be TRBD1 (5 bases). The CDR3 extends over 13 amino acids. Trimming took 5 bases from V and 4 from J, leaving 11 bases between them. The germline CDR1 and CDR2 sequences are SNHLY and FYNNEI. CDR3 sequence: CASSPGPRYGYTF. CDR3 nucleotides: TGTGCCAGCAGTCCGGGGCCCCGCTATGGCTACACCTTC.